The 10 T cell receptor beta chains presented below share a single source sample, sequenced in a study of T cells in Graves' hyperthyroidism and ophthalmopathy. Amplified regions were TCR beta CDR3 sequences from RNA transcripts. In the first-round RT-PCR of the TCR CDR3, the HTBI primer set was used. TCRdb redid the calling of the multiplex PCR reads with MiXCR, one entry per CDR3 protein. This table has about 420,000 distinct CDR3 sequences, approximately 15% appearing once. The sequenced sample consisted of blood. Receptor source: a woman under 30 with Graves' hyperthyroidism.

The rearrangement uses TRBV9 and TRBJ2-2, with D uncertain. V dropped 3 bases and J dropped 8 bases, with 17 bases sitting between them. The germline V gene encodes CDR1 SGDLS and CDR2 YYNGEE. The CDR3 totals 15 residues. The CDR3 DNA reads TGTGCCAGCAGCGCCCGAGACTCAGGAAGAGGGGAGCTGTTTTTT. Translating gives CASSARDSGRGELFF.

This clonotype was found many times. The chain joins TRBV7-6 to TRBJ2-2; 8 bases align to TRBD2. CDR1 is SGHVS and CDR2 is FNYEAQ in the germline V gene. V lost 1 base, J lost 6 bases, and 4 bases stayed unmatched. The length of the CDR3 is 15 residues. The CDR3 DNA is TGTGCCAGCAGCTTAGTCGGGGGGGATGCCGGGGAGCTGTTTTTT. Amino acid sequence: CASSLVGGDAGELFF.

This clonotype was observed many times. The chain joins TRBV7-3 to TRBJ2-3; D possibly matches TRBD1 or TRBD2 (5 bases each). Germline V gives CDR1 SGHTA, CDR2 FQGTGA. V was cut by 5 bases and J by 5 bases, with 11 bases left in between. The CDR3 length is 13 residues. In DNA form, the CDR3 reads TGTGCCAGCAGCCCGACTGGGGGAGATACGCAGTATTTT. Translated: CASSPTGGDTQYF.

This clonotype was detected ten times or more. This chain links TRBV20-1 with TRBJ1-2; D is uncertain. V was clipped by 1 base and J by 0 bases, with 24 bases between them. The CDR3 consists of 19 residues. In germline, CDR1 is DFQATT, CDR2 SNEGSKA (reference sequence). The CDR3 protein is CSARGADGQKVITNYGYTF. The CDR3, as DNA: TGCAGTGCTAGAGGCGCAGATGGGCAGAAGGTTATTACTAACTATGGCTACACCTTC.

The chain joins TRBV9 to TRBJ1-3, with 8 bases aligning to TRBD1. Germline assignment: CDR1 SGDLS and CDR2 YYNGEE. The CDR3 consists of 16 residues. V shed 0 bases, J shed 3 bases, and the junction held 5 bases outside the gene matches. The CDR3 DNA follows: TGTGCCAGCAGCGTAGGTCCAGGGGGCATTGGAAACACCATATATTTT. Amino acids: CASSVGPGGIGNTIYF.

In its sample, this clonotype was seen a few times. This chain uses TRBV29-1 with TRBJ2-3; 9 bases agree with TRBD1. Trimming removed 2 bases from V and 0 bases from J; junction bases left unmatched: 6. The germline V gene has CDR1 SQVTM and CDR2 ANQGSEA. This CDR3 comprises 16 residues. The CDR3 loop reads CSVERPGQGSTDTQYF. The CDR3 coding sequence is TGCAGCGTTGAAAGGCCAGGACAGGGGAGCACAGATACGCAGTATTTT.

This clonotype was counted many times. The chain uses TRBV12-3 or TRBV12-4 and TRBJ1-2; D gene unclear. This CDR3 has 12 amino acids. V lost 8 bases and J lost 4, with 11 bases in between. The CDR3 sequence: CASPGRSYGYTF. The CDR3 coding sequence is TGTGCCAGCCCCGGCAGATCCTATGGCTACACCTTC.

The rearrangement joins TRBV28 to TRBJ1-1; D is unresolved. Germline lookup yields CDR1 MDHEN and CDR2 SYDVKM. The CDR3 runs 15 residues. With 1 base removed from V and 1 base from J, the gap between germline ends came to 10 bases. In DNA form, the CDR3 reads TGTGCCAGCAGTTTATATGGGGAGACGAACACTGAAGCTTTCTTT. Its translation is CASSLYGETNTEAFF.

The chain combines TRBV30 with TRBJ2-7, with TRBD1 matching over 7 bases. V gave up 0 bases and J gave up 2 bases; unmatched junction bases: 4. Per germline, CDR1 GTSNPN and CDR2 SVGIG (reference sequence). The CDR3 covers 14 residues. In DNA form, the CDR3 reads TGTGCCTGGAGTGTACTACAGGGGCCCTACGAGCAGTACTTC. Encoded protein: CAWSVLQGPYEQYF.

This clonotype appeared many times. V usage is TRBV5-1 and J usage is TRBJ2-3; 7 bases fit TRBD1. The length of the CDR3 is 14 residues. The V gene end was trimmed by 2 bases and the J gene end by 4 bases; junction bases not matched to a gene: 4. CDR1 and CDR2 (germline): SGHRS, YFSETQ. The CDR3 region has the DNA TGCGCCAGCAGCTTAACGACAGGGTCAGATACGCAGTATTTT. Translated, it gives CASSLTTGSDTQYF.